The rows below give T cell receptor beta chains drawn from one sample of a study of spatial heterogeneity in lung cancer. In TCRdb, the 5' RACE reads were re-called with MiXCR into one record per CDR3 protein. The top ten hold 9.5% to 13% of the sample, which has some 2,800 distinct CDR3 sequences, 6.6% seen once. Sample: lung tumor tissue, taken at surgery. The receptors stem from a female donor with early-stage non-small cell lung cancer. The CDR3 runs from the conserved cysteine through the conserved F or W. Each record gives: CDR3 protein, CDR3 DNA, D gene, clone size, J gene, V gene. D genes are given only for firm matches. Only part of the rows carry a size: once, few, many, or a class if the clone is expanded.

CDR3aa: CASSLWGMETQYF
CDR3nt: TGTGCCAGCAGCTTGTGGGGGATGGAGACCCAGTACTTC
d_gene: NA
abundance: few
j_gene: TRBJ2-5
v_gene: TRBV11-2

CDR3aa: CASSSAGFATNEKLFF
CDR3nt: TGTGCCAGCAGCTCGGCGGGGTTTGCAACTAATGAAAAACTGTTTTTT
d_gene: NA
abundance: NA
j_gene: TRBJ1-4
v_gene: TRBV5-4

CDR3aa: CASSPDRATGNTIYF
CDR3nt: TGTGCCAGCAGTCCGGACAGGGCGACTGGAAACACCATATATTTT
d_gene: TRBD1
abundance: medium-sized
j_gene: TRBJ1-3
v_gene: TRBV27

CDR3aa: CASSPLTGGGDTQYF
CDR3nt: TGTGCCAGCAGTCCGTTGACTGGGGGGGGAGATACGCAGTATTTT
d_gene: TRBD2
abundance: many
j_gene: TRBJ2-3
v_gene: TRBV12-3/TRBV12-4

CDR3aa: CASSPGQRIFF
CDR3nt: TGTGCCAGCAGCCCCGGACAGAGAATTTTCTTT
d_gene: NA
abundance: medium-sized
j_gene: TRBJ1-1
v_gene: TRBV3-1

CDR3aa: CASTAGNIQYF
CDR3nt: TGTGCCAGCACGGCAGGGAACATTCAGTACTTC
d_gene: NA
abundance: medium-sized
j_gene: TRBJ2-4
v_gene: TRBV6-2/TRBV6-3

CDR3aa: CASSLVGVYNSPLHF
CDR3nt: TGTGCCAGCAGTTTAGTCGGGGTTTATAATTCACCCCTCCACTTT
d_gene: NA
abundance: medium-sized
j_gene: TRBJ1-6
v_gene: TRBV12-3/TRBV12-4

CDR3aa: CASSIGGGTIATDTQYF
CDR3nt: TGTGCCAGTAGTATAGGGGGAGGGACTATCGCAACGGATACGCAGTATTTT
d_gene: TRBD2
abundance: many
j_gene: TRBJ2-3
v_gene: TRBV19

CDR3aa: CASSEGLQGHPQHF
CDR3nt: TGTGCCAGCAGTGAAGGCCTTCAGGGGCACCCCCAGCATTTT
d_gene: NA
abundance: medium-sized
j_gene: TRBJ1-5
v_gene: TRBV2

CDR3aa: CASSFPGLAGPYNEQFF
CDR3nt: TGTGCCAGCAGTTTTCCAGGGCTAGCGGGGCCCTACAATGAGCAGTTCTTC
d_gene: TRBD2
abundance: medium-sized
j_gene: TRBJ2-1
v_gene: TRBV6-6

CDR3aa: CASSPRLGDNGYTF
CDR3nt: TGTGCCAGCAGCCCCCGACTCGGTGACAATGGCTACACCTTC
d_gene: NA
abundance: medium-sized
j_gene: TRBJ1-2
v_gene: TRBV6-5

CDR3aa: CASSLRQVLNTGELFF
CDR3nt: TGTGCCAGCAGCCTCAGACAGGTCTTGAACACCGGGGAGCTGTTTTTT
d_gene: NA
abundance: many
j_gene: TRBJ2-2
v_gene: TRBV7-2

CDR3aa: CASSPSLGQGAGELFF
CDR3nt: TGTGCCAGCAGTCCATCGCTGGGACAGGGGGCCGGGGAGCTGTTTTTT
d_gene: TRBD1
abundance: medium-sized
j_gene: TRBJ2-2
v_gene: TRBV7-2

CDR3aa: CAWSVRRLNEKLFF
CDR3nt: TGTGCCTGGAGTGTACGGCGGTTGAATGAAAAACTGTTTTTT
d_gene: NA
abundance: many
j_gene: TRBJ1-4
v_gene: TRBV30

CDR3aa: CAIRAGASTDTQYF
CDR3nt: TGTGCCATCAGGGCGGGGGCTTCCACAGATACGCAGTATTTT
d_gene: NA
abundance: few
j_gene: TRBJ2-3
v_gene: TRBV10-3

CDR3aa: CSARKGRGGSTDTQYF
CDR3nt: TGCAGTGCTAGAAAGGGCCGTGGAGGAAGCACAGATACGCAGTATTTT
d_gene: NA
abundance: medium-sized
j_gene: TRBJ2-3
v_gene: TRBV20-1

CDR3aa: CASSRGDYEQYF
CDR3nt: TGTGCCAGCAGTCGGGGCGACTACGAGCAGTACTTC
d_gene: NA
abundance: medium-sized
j_gene: TRBJ2-7
v_gene: TRBV11-3

CDR3aa: CASSLASQGETQYF
CDR3nt: TGCGCCAGCAGCTTGGCTAGCCAGGGGGAGACCCAGTACTTC
d_gene: NA
abundance: NA
j_gene: TRBJ2-5
v_gene: TRBV5-1

CDR3aa: CASSNRTGVQPQHF
CDR3nt: TGTGCCAGCAGCAATCGGACAGGGGTTCAGCCCCAGCATTTT
d_gene: TRBD1
abundance: large
j_gene: TRBJ1-5
v_gene: TRBV9

CDR3aa: CATQPPGTYEQYF
CDR3nt: TGTGCCACCCAACCCCCCGGAACCTACGAGCAGTACTTC
d_gene: NA
abundance: NA
j_gene: TRBJ2-7
v_gene: TRBV28

CDR3aa: CASSFDRNYGYTF
CDR3nt: TGTGCCAGCAGCTTCGACAGAAACTATGGCTACACCTTC
d_gene: NA
abundance: medium-sized
j_gene: TRBJ1-2
v_gene: TRBV7-2

CDR3aa: CSVDGRGLGDEQFF
CDR3nt: TGCAGCGTTGACGGCAGGGGGCTAGGGGATGAGCAGTTCTTC
d_gene: TRBD1
abundance: medium-sized
j_gene: TRBJ2-1
v_gene: TRBV29-1

CDR3aa: CSVTRGQETQYF
CDR3nt: TGCAGTGTCACCCGGGGCCAAGAGACCCAGTACTTC
d_gene: NA
abundance: medium-sized
j_gene: TRBJ2-5
v_gene: TRBV20-1

CDR3aa: CASSPGTEVKEQYF
CDR3nt: TGCGCCAGCAGCCCGGGGACAGAGGTTAAGGAGCAGTACTTC
d_gene: TRBD1
abundance: NA
j_gene: TRBJ2-7
v_gene: TRBV5-1

CDR3aa: CASSLSQGWNYEQYF
CDR3nt: TGTGCCAGCAGTTTATCACAGGGTTGGAACTACGAGCAGTACTTC
d_gene: NA
abundance: large
j_gene: TRBJ2-7
v_gene: TRBV27

CDR3aa: CASSLALDRTYEQYF
CDR3nt: TGTGCCAGCAGCTTAGCGCTGGACAGAACCTACGAGCAGTACTTC
d_gene: NA
abundance: many
j_gene: TRBJ2-7
v_gene: TRBV7-8

CDR3aa: CATFTDPRTDTQYF
CDR3nt: TGTGCCACCTTTACGGACCCTCGCACAGATACGCAGTATTTT
d_gene: NA
abundance: many
j_gene: TRBJ2-3
v_gene: TRBV2

CDR3aa: CASTNGGSGNTIYF
CDR3nt: TGTGCCAGCACCAACGGGGGCTCTGGAAACACCATATATTTT
d_gene: NA
abundance: medium-sized
j_gene: TRBJ1-3
v_gene: TRBV21-1

CDR3aa: CASDQGTEAFF
CDR3nt: TGTGCTAGCGACCAGGGCACTGAAGCTTTCTTT
d_gene: NA
abundance: medium-sized
j_gene: TRBJ1-1
v_gene: TRBV12-5

CDR3aa: CASSVGKGEQYF
CDR3nt: TGTGCCAGCAGTGTAGGCAAGGGAGAGCAGTACTTC
d_gene: NA
abundance: many
j_gene: TRBJ2-7
v_gene: TRBV25-1

CDR3aa: CASSGLGGLSGANVLTF
CDR3nt: TGTGCCAGCTCAGGTCTTGGGGGTCTCTCTGGGGCCAACGTCCTGACTTTC
d_gene: NA
abundance: medium-sized
j_gene: TRBJ2-6
v_gene: TRBV7-6

CDR3aa: CASSVQGLQETQYF
CDR3nt: TGTGCCAGCAGTGTGCAGGGCCTACAAGAGACCCAGTACTTC
d_gene: NA
abundance: many
j_gene: TRBJ2-5
v_gene: TRBV2

CDR3aa: CASSYGTMRETQYF
CDR3nt: TGTGCCAGCAGCTACGGGACAATGCGGGAGACCCAGTACTTC
d_gene: NA
abundance: medium-sized
j_gene: TRBJ2-5
v_gene: TRBV6-2/TRBV6-3

CDR3aa: CASSSGAYTGELFF
CDR3nt: TGTGCCAGCAGCTCCGGGGCCTACACCGGGGAGCTGTTTTTT
d_gene: NA
abundance: medium-sized
j_gene: TRBJ2-2
v_gene: TRBV11-2

CDR3aa: CASSLSLGAQYF
CDR3nt: TGTGCCAGCAGCTTATCTCTTGGGGCCCAGTACTTC
d_gene: NA
abundance: many
j_gene: TRBJ2-5
v_gene: TRBV7-9

CDR3aa: CSARESPDSGGAHTGELFF
CDR3nt: TGCAGTGCTAGAGAATCGCCGGATAGCGGGGGAGCCCACACCGGGGAGCTGTTTTTT
d_gene: TRBD2
abundance: medium-sized
j_gene: TRBJ2-2
v_gene: TRBV20-1

CDR3aa: CASSSSGSAVTGELFF
CDR3nt: TGTGCCAGCAGCTCTAGCGGGTCCGCAGTCACCGGGGAGCTGTTTTTT
d_gene: TRBD2
abundance: many
j_gene: TRBJ2-2
v_gene: TRBV7-3

CDR3aa: CASSQDSRGGTQYF
CDR3nt: TGCGCCAGCAGCCAAGATTCCCGGGGTGGGACCCAGTACTTC
d_gene: NA
abundance: large
j_gene: TRBJ2-5
v_gene: TRBV4-3

CDR3aa: CASSESGTQYF
CDR3nt: TGTGCCAGCAGTGAAAGTGGTACGCAGTATTTT
d_gene: NA
abundance: medium-sized
j_gene: TRBJ2-3
v_gene: TRBV6-1

CDR3aa: CASSPGTVEAFF
CDR3nt: TGCGCCAGCTCCCCCGGGACAGTTGAAGCTTTCTTT
d_gene: TRBD1
abundance: NA
j_gene: TRBJ1-1
v_gene: TRBV10-2

CDR3aa: CASSLGTGARNTEAFF
CDR3nt: TGTGCCAGCAGCTTAGGGACAGGGGCTCGAAACACTGAAGCTTTCTTT
d_gene: TRBD1
abundance: medium-sized
j_gene: TRBJ1-1
v_gene: TRBV7-8

CDR3aa: CASSWSQKNSPLHF
CDR3nt: TGTGCCAGCAGTTGGAGCCAGAAGAATTCACCCCTCCACTTT
d_gene: NA
abundance: medium-sized
j_gene: TRBJ1-6
v_gene: TRBV6-6

CDR3aa: CSASQGSFTEAFF
CDR3nt: TGCAGTGCGTCACAGGGTAGCTTTACTGAAGCTTTCTTT
d_gene: NA
abundance: medium-sized
j_gene: TRBJ1-1
v_gene: TRBV20-1

CDR3aa: CASSYERGGSKSEQFF
CDR3nt: TGTGCCAGCAGTTACGAACGGGGGGGTTCAAAAAGTGAGCAGTTCTTC
d_gene: TRBD2
abundance: medium-sized
j_gene: TRBJ2-1
v_gene: TRBV6-2/TRBV6-3

CDR3aa: CASSGTYGGTDTQYF
CDR3nt: TGTGCCAGCAGCGGTACTTATGGAGGGACAGATACGCAGTATTTT
d_gene: NA
abundance: NA
j_gene: TRBJ2-3
v_gene: TRBV3-1

CDR3aa: CASTPSGGVQETQYF
CDR3nt: TGCGCCAGCACCCCCAGCGGGGGGGTCCAAGAGACCCAGTACTTC
d_gene: TRBD2
abundance: medium-sized
j_gene: TRBJ2-5
v_gene: TRBV5-1

CDR3aa: CSVVKIETQYF
CDR3nt: TGCAGCGTTGTAAAAATAGAGACGCAGTATTTT
d_gene: NA
abundance: many
j_gene: TRBJ2-3
v_gene: TRBV29-1

CDR3aa: CASRRPGQGRWEQYF
CDR3nt: TGTGCCAGCAGGCGACCGGGACAGGGTCGTTGGGAGCAGTACTTC
d_gene: TRBD1
abundance: medium-sized
j_gene: TRBJ2-7
v_gene: TRBV7-2

CDR3aa: CASSLDADTQYF
CDR3nt: TGCGCCAGCAGCTTGGACGCAGATACGCAGTATTTT
d_gene: NA
abundance: large
j_gene: TRBJ2-3
v_gene: TRBV5-1

CDR3aa: CASSSRTSGGSKQFF
CDR3nt: TGTGCCAGCAGTTCCCGGACTAGCGGGGGGTCTAAGCAGTTCTTC
d_gene: TRBD2
abundance: medium-sized
j_gene: TRBJ2-1
v_gene: TRBV28

CDR3aa: CASESSGLSTEAFF
CDR3nt: TGCGCCAGCGAATCTTCAGGGTTGAGCACTGAAGCTTTCTTT
d_gene: NA
abundance: many
j_gene: TRBJ1-1
v_gene: TRBV5-1

CDR3aa: CASSSPPGRRVKNIQYF
CDR3nt: TGTGCCAGCAGCTCCCCGCCAGGGAGGAGAGTCAAAAACATTCAGTACTTC
d_gene: NA
abundance: medium-sized
j_gene: TRBJ2-4
v_gene: TRBV7-2

CDR3aa: CASSLEGINEKLFF
CDR3nt: TGTGCCAGCAGTTTAGAGGGGATCAATGAAAAACTGTTTTTT
d_gene: NA
abundance: NA
j_gene: TRBJ1-4
v_gene: TRBV28

CDR3aa: CASSPRGHLFF
CDR3nt: TGTGCCAGCAGCCCTCGAGGGCATCTGTTTTTT
d_gene: NA
abundance: medium-sized
j_gene: TRBJ1-4
v_gene: TRBV2

CDR3aa: CSVDVGRWGTEAFF
CDR3nt: TGCAGCGTTGATGTGGGGCGTTGGGGCACTGAAGCTTTCTTT
d_gene: NA
abundance: many
j_gene: TRBJ1-1
v_gene: TRBV29-1

CDR3aa: CAINRGGFNNEQFF
CDR3nt: TGTGCCATCAACCGGGGGGGCTTCAACAATGAGCAGTTCTTC
d_gene: TRBD2
abundance: medium-sized
j_gene: TRBJ2-1
v_gene: TRBV10-3

CDR3aa: CASSLTSSGGGELFF
CDR3nt: TGTGCCAGCAGCTTGACCTCCAGCGGCGGCGGGGAGCTGTTTTTT
d_gene: NA
abundance: medium-sized
j_gene: TRBJ2-2
v_gene: TRBV7-8

CDR3aa: CSAQGGDRVTDTQYF
CDR3nt: TGCAGTGCCCAGGGTGGCGACAGGGTCACAGATACGCAGTATTTT
d_gene: TRBD1
abundance: many
j_gene: TRBJ2-3
v_gene: TRBV20-1

CDR3aa: CASGDATDTQYF
CDR3nt: TGCGCCAGCGGGGACGCCACAGATACGCAGTATTTT
d_gene: NA
abundance: medium-sized
j_gene: TRBJ2-3
v_gene: TRBV5-1